Presented here are 15 T cell receptor beta chains from one specimen sequenced in a study of cytomegalovirus exposure and HLA in healthy donors. In the PCR, 60 Vbeta and 13 Jbeta primers were used. TCRdb keeps only in-frame clones here, not all; method: immunoSEQ multiplex PCR. Of about 89,000 clones listed, about 85% were seen once; the top ten hold about 7.2%. The sequencing sample was made of PBMCs. The receptors were gathered from a man in his forties in good health and CMV-seropositive.

The chain recombines TRBV11-2 with TRBJ2-3, with D possibly being TRBD2 (6 bases). V shed 3 bases and J shed 5 bases, with 18 bases lying between them. Germline CDR1 and CDR2: SGHAT and FQNNGV. CDR3 length: 16 residues. The chain's CDR3 is CASSLGLPGLKDTQYF. The CDR3 coding sequence is TGTGCCAGCAGCTTGGGACTTCCCGGCCTCAAAGATACGCAGTATTTT.

The chain has TRBV28 and TRBJ1-2; D not certain. With 6 bases removed from V and 4 bases from J, the gap between germline ends came to 9 bases. Germline assignment: CDR1 MDHEN and CDR2 SYDVKM. The CDR3 runs 12 residues. The CDR3 DNA reads TGTGCCAGCAGCAGGCGATTCTATGGCTACACCTTC. It encodes CASSRRFYGYTF.

A single count supports this clone. This chain connects TRBV28 to TRBJ2-1; 8 bases map to TRBD2. The CDR3 consists of 15 residues. The germline V gene has CDR1 MDHEN and CDR2 SYDVKM. Germline trimming cut 4 bases from V and 2 bases from J; bases unmatched to any gene: 4. The CDR3 is CASSSAGAAYNEQFF. The DNA for the CDR3 is TGTGCCAGCAGTTCAGCGGGAGCGGCCTACAATGAGCAGTTCTTC. The complete variable domain, with remaining parts taken from reference TRBV28 and TRBJ2-1, reads DVKVTQSSRYLVKRTGEKVFLECVQDMDHENMFWYRQDPGLGLRLIYFSYDVKMKEKGDIPEGYSVSREKKERFSLILESASTNQTSMYLCASSSAGAAYNEQFFGPGTRLTVL.

The V gene is TRBV9, the J gene TRBJ1-2, with a tentative D call TRBD1 (6 bases). The CDR3 runs to 12 residues. V lost 4 bases and J 4 bases, leaving 8 bases between the germline ends. Per the germline V gene, CDR1 is SGDLS and CDR2 is YYNGEE. This CDR3 reads CASSIQGYGYTF. In DNA form, the CDR3 reads TGTGCCAGCAGCATACAGGGCTATGGCTACACCTTC.

The chain combines TRBV2 with TRBJ1-2; 9 bases line up with TRBD1. V trimming: 7 bases; J trimming: 3 bases; junction bases outside the gene matches: 3. Germline-derived CDR1 and CDR2 are SNHLY and FYNNEI. The CDR3 is 13 amino acids. The CDR3 DNA reads TGTGCCAGCAATCGACAGGGGGACTATGGCTACACCTTC. This codes for CASNRQGDYGYTF.

The chain uses TRBV9 and TRBJ2-5; 11 bases are a match to TRBD2. With 0 bases clipped from V and 5 bases from J, the junction kept 12 bases outside the gene matches. This CDR3 region has 18 residues. The germline V gene has CDR1 SGDLS and CDR2 YYNGEE. Here the CDR3 reads CASSVDTPGTSGAETQYF. CDR3 nucleotide sequence: TGTGCCAGCAGCGTAGACACCCCCGGGACTAGCGGAGCGGAGACCCAGTACTTC.

V gene TRBV7-2 combines with J gene TRBJ2-7; D not certain. Trimming took off 1 base at V and 4 bases at J, with 8 bases between the two ends. Germline values: CDR1 SGHTA, CDR2 FQGNSA. The CDR3 is made up of 13 amino acids. The CDR3 loop is CASSLDGGYEQYF. As DNA, the CDR3 is TGTGCCAGCAGCTTAGACGGCGGTTACGAGCAGTACTTC.

The rearrangement uses TRBV5-4 and TRBJ2-2, with TRBD2 identical over 8 bases. From germline, CDR1 is SGHNT and CDR2 YYREEE (reference sequence). V trimming: 0 bases; J trimming: 5 bases; junction bases outside the gene matches: 9. This CDR3 is 17 amino acids long. In DNA, the CDR3 is TGTGCCAGCAGCTTGGAGTTCGGGGGGGCTCGGACCGGGGAGCTGTTTTTT. Amino acids: CASSLEFGGARTGELFF.

The chain employs TRBV11-3 and TRBJ2-7, with D possibly TRBD2 on 5 matching bases. The V and J ends lost 6 bases and 9 bases respectively, with 27 bases between them. This CDR3 is built from 16 residues. The germline gives CDR1 SGHNT, CDR2 YENEEA. The CDR3 DNA reads TGTGCCAGCAGGCTTACCCCGGGAAATGGGATTACTTGGCAGTACTTC. The encoded protein is CASRLTPGNGITWQYF.

V is TRBV6-1 and J is TRBJ2-7, with D maybe TRBD2 (6 bases). CDR1 is MNHNS, CDR2 SASEGT, per germline. CDR3 size: 12 residues. The germline V and J ends were trimmed by 6 bases and 9 bases, with 15 bases remaining between them. The CDR3 DNA sequence: TGTGCCAGCAGCGGGGGACTGCTTGGGCAGTACTTC. It codes for CASSGGLLGQYF.

The chain couples TRBV7-9 to TRBJ1-4, with a tentative D call TRBD1 (6 bases). Germline V gene data show CDR1 as SEHNR and CDR2 as FQNEAQ (reference sequence). V lost 5 bases, J lost 7 bases, and 14 bases lay in between. CDR3 length: 14 amino acids. CDR3 bases: TGTGCCAGCAGCCGACAGGAGCCGGGTGAAAAACTGTTTTTT. It codes for CASSRQEPGEKLFF.

This rearrangement joins TRBV5-1 to TRBJ2-2; no reliable D call. CDR1 is SGHRS, CDR2 YFSETQ, per germline. This CDR3 is built from 14 residues. Trimming cost V 0 bases and J 2 bases, with 5 bases left between them. This CDR3 reads CASSLDINTGELFF. CDR3 nucleotides: TGCGCCAGCAGCTTGGACATTAACACCGGGGAGCTGTTTTTT.

This chain connects TRBV9 to TRBJ2-6, with D possibly TRBD2 on 6 matching bases. Germline V gives CDR1 SGDLS, CDR2 YYNGEE. The CDR3 contains 15 residues. Trimming took off 0 bases at V and 2 bases at J, with 6 bases between the two ends. As DNA, the CDR3 is TGTGCCAGCAGCGTAGGGGGGGCTGGGGCCAACGTCCTGACTTTC. Residues: CASSVGGAGANVLTF.

The CDR3 is CASTPRSGTGELFF. The CDR3 coding sequence is TGTGCCAGTACCCCCAGGTCCGGCACCGGGGAGCTGTTTTTT. This chain links TRBV19 with TRBJ2-2; D unresolved. Trimming pared 7 bases from V and 4 bases from J, leaving 13 bases between. Germline lookup yields CDR1 LNHDA and CDR2 SQIVND (reference sequence). The CDR3 spans 14 residues. Full variable domain (rest looked up from reference TRBV19 and TRBJ2-2): DGGITQSPKYLFRKEGQNVTLSCEQNLNHDAMYWYRQDPGQGLRLIYYSQIVNDFQKGDIAEGYSVSREKKESFPLTVTSAQKNPTAFYLCASTPRSGTGELFFGEGSRLTVL.

The gene calls are TRBV30 and TRBJ1-6; possibly TRBD1 for D (6 bases). Germline V CDR1 and CDR2: GTSNPN, SVGIG (reference sequence). V lost 2 bases to trimming and J lost 5 bases, with 13 bases between them. This CDR3 has 15 residues. The CDR3: CAWSSLGGDNSPLHF. The CDR3 DNA reads TGTGCCTGGAGTTCCCTAGGGGGGGATAATTCACCCCTCCACTTT.